This TCR beta chain appears in the sequencing data of a study of neurological immune-mediated disorders. General study points: No CDR3 amino acid sequences recurred among expanded clones across subjects, suggesting private repertoires in all groups. Multiple sclerosis patients had less TCR clonal expansion than even healthy controls, unlike HTLV-1-associated myelopathy.

This clonotype was counted between two and nine times. Its specificity is not known. The CDR3 extends over 16 amino acids. Germline CDR1 SEHNR, CDR2 FQNEAQ (reference sequence). The V and J ends lost 3 bases and 5 bases, in that order; junction bases with no gene match: 10. Time point: longitudinal time-point 3. The cDNA came from 5'RACE with 10-nucleotide random UMIs. In every sequencing run, more than 200 million TCR-beta sequences were generated from 15-18 subjects. A single record per CDR3 protein comes from TCRdb applying MiXCR to the 5' RACE reads. The repertoire holds around 42,000 distinct CDR3 sequences, with around an eighth as singletons.

The receptor was isolated from a man under 40 in good health. V is TRBV7-9 and J is TRBJ2-7; 10 bases align to TRBD1. Sequencing was performed on PBMCs. CDR3 coding DNA: TGTGCCAGCAGCTTGTTTTGGGGACAGGGGAACCACGAGCAGTACTTC. Protein: CASSLFWGQGNHEQYF.